The T cell receptor (beta chain) under discussion was sequenced for a study of cytomegalovirus exposure and HLA in healthy donors. At the level of the study: Earlier, approximately 190 million T cells were analyzed, and fewer than 120 million unique TCR beta sequences were found among them. Overall study findings and caveats: HLA restriction was apparent for most CMV-associated TCR beta chains in a later analysis.

PCR involved 60 Vbeta and 13 Jbeta primers. The method was immunoSEQ multiplex PCR; TCRdb's version includes in-frame clones alone and lacks a portion of them. The table lists a few hundred thousand clones, 60% to 80% of them singletons. Note on this clone: Its antigen is still unknown.

This receptor was identified in a woman aged 25 to 45 in good health and CMV-seronegative. The specimen sequenced was PBMCs.

The CDR3 DNA follows: TGTGCCAGCAAGGGTCAGGGGAGCTCCTACGAGCAGTACTTC. Translated, it gives CASKGQGSSYEQYF. V usage is TRBV6-5 and J usage is TRBJ2-7; the D gene is possibly TRBD1 (6 bases). Trimming took 7 bases from V and 0 from J, leaving 13 bases between them. The germline CDR1 and CDR2 sequences are MNHEY and SVGAGI. The CDR3 extends over 14 amino acids.